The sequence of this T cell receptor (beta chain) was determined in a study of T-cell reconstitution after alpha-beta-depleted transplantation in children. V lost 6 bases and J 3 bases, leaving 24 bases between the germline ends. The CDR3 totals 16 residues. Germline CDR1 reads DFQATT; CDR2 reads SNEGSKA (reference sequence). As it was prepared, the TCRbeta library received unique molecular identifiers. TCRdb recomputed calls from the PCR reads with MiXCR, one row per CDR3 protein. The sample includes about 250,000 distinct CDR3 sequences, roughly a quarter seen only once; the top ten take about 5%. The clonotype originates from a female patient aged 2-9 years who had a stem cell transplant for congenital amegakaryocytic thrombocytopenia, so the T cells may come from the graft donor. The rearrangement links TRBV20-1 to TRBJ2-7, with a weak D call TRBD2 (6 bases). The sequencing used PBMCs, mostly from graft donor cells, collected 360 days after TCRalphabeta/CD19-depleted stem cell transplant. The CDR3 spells CSATYPGLRPHYEQYF. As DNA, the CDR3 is TGCAGTGCAACATATCCGGGACTCCGACCACACTACGAGCAGTACTTC.